Many counts were recorded for the clone carrying this TCR beta chain. Its antigen is still unknown. Germline-derived CDR1 and CDR2 are SGHTA and FQGNSA. The CDR3 runs 15 residues. Trimming stripped 3 bases from V and 2 bases from J, with 13 bases between. The data originate from a study of T cell repertoires in cytomegalovirus infection. Study-level findings and limits: Dominating the ex vivo response were TCR beta clonotypes that were CMV-specific and HLA-C-restricted.

TCRdb re-derived calls from the reads in MiXCR, one entry per CDR3 protein. The sample includes some 240,000 distinct CDR3 sequences, approximately 15% seen only once; the top ten take approximately 44%. The chain joins TRBV7-2 to TRBJ1-1; maybe TRBD1 (5 bases). The TCR sequence derives from a human donor in good health (CMV status not recorded). Some clones in this sample may be carry-over from other donors' samples. The sequenced sample was CD8+ T cells from PBMCs. The CDR3 nucleotides are TGTGCCAGCAGCTTCGATTCCGGGGGAAACACTGAAGCTTTCTTT. This codes for CASSFDSGGNTEAFF.